This T cell receptor (beta chain) was captured in a study of beta chain bispecific antibodies for T cell cancers. Study at large: Sequenced cells survived coculture with leukemia lines plus bispecific antibodies. Study-wide results and caveats: After anti-TRBV12 rather than anti-CD19 exposure, TRBV12-3 made up 98.9% less of total TRBV signal. In these mixed samples, most targeted TRBV reads derived from the leukemia cell line. Anti-TRBV5-5 cut TRBV5-5 by just over 95% and TRBV5-6 by 91.6%.

Clonotype quantities came from unique molecular identifier barcode counts. TCRdb used MiXCR to reprocess the 5' RACE reads, holding one entry per CDR3 protein. The sample has several thousand distinct CDR3 sequences, about 2% seen once; the top ten hold roughly 68%. T cells were expanded from blood mononuclear cells for 3 to 4 days with anti-CD3 OKT3 or CD3/CD28 beads. This clonotype occurred many times. Antigen: not known. CDR3 length: 13 amino acids. Germline V gene sequence: CDR1 SNHLY, CDR2 FYNNEI. V gave up 3 bases and J gave up 8 bases, with 13 bases separating them. The receptor's source is a human donor in good health. Some clones in this sample may be carry-over from other donors' samples. The specimen comprised T cells from a healthy donor cultured with Jurkat leukemia cells, sampled from a culture containing an anti-CD19 bispecific antibody. J is TRBJ1-2 and V is TRBV2; D is perhaps TRBD1 (5 bases). The CDR3 region has the DNA TGTGCCAGCAGTGATGCCAGGGAATACGGCTACACCTTC. It codes for CASSDAREYGYTF.